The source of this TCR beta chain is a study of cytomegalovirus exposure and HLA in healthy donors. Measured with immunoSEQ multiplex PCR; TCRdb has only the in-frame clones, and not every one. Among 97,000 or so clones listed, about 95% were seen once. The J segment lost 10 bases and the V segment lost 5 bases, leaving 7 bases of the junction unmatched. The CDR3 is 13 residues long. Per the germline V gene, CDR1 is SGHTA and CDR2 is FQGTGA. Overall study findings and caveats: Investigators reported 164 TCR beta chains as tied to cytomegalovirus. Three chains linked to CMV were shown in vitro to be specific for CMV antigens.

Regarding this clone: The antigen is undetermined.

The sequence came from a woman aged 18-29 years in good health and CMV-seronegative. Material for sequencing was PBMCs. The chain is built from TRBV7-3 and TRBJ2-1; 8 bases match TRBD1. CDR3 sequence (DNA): TGTGCCAGCAGCCTCGACAGGGGTGGCGAGCAGTTCTTC. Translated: CASSLDRGGEQFF.